Shown below are 32 T cell receptor beta chains from a single sample sequenced in a study of CD8 T cells in ankylosing spondylitis. MiXCR, run by TCRdb on the 5' RACE reads, gives a single entry per CDR3 protein. Counted here are 210,000 or so distinct CDR3 sequences, around 25% occurring once; the ten biggest clones make up approximately 6.6%. Specimen: blood, either unsorted or a sorted T cell fraction (not recorded which). The receptors originated from a male donor with ankylosing spondylitis or in good health (not recorded which).

This clonotype occurred many times. This chain connects TRBV3-1 to TRBJ2-7; a weak D match, TRBD1 (7 bases). Trimming left V 4 bases short and J 1 base short, with 14 bases between. Germline V gives CDR1 LGHDT, CDR2 YNNKEL (reference sequence). This CDR3 contains 15 residues. The CDR3 DNA is TGTGCCAGCAGCCTGGGGGCAGGGGGGTCCTACGAGCAGTACTTC. This gives the protein CASSLGAGGSYEQYF.

The V gene is TRBV29-1, the J gene TRBJ2-7; perhaps TRBD2 as D (5 bases). The germline V gene encodes CDR1 SQVTM and CDR2 ANQGSEA. This CDR3 contains 13 residues. V was pared by 6 bases and J by 3 bases, with 15 bases between. DNA for the CDR3: TGCAGCGTCTTCGGGTCTAGCAGCTACGAGCAGTACTTC. It encodes CSVFGSSSYEQYF.

This rearrangement joins TRBV5-1 to TRBJ2-1; 7 bases are a match to TRBD2. The V and J ends lost 2 bases and 0 bases, in that order; junction bases with no gene match: 11. This CDR3 spans 18 amino acids. The V gene's germline CDR1 is SGHRS and CDR2 YFSETQ. CDR3 loop: CASSFGGLSSGSYNEQFF. The CDR3 DNA follows: TGCGCCAGCAGCTTTGGGGGACTCTCTAGCGGCTCCTACAATGAGCAGTTCTTC. The full variable domain, with the rest looked up from reference TRBV5-1 and TRBJ2-1, is KAGVTQTPRYLIKTRGQQVTLSCSPISGHRSVSWYQQTPGQGLQFLFEYFSETQRNKGNFPGRFSGRQFSNSRSEMNVSTLELGDSALYLCASSFGGLSSGSYNEQFFGPGTRLTVL.

This clonotype was counted at least ten times. The V call is TRBV20-1, the J call TRBJ2-7; D is possibly TRBD2 (5 bases). V dropped 3 bases and J dropped 0 bases, with 15 bases sitting between them. Germline loops: CDR1 DFQATT, CDR2 SNEGSKA (reference sequence). This CDR3 is built from 15 residues. The CDR3 reads CSARGEESLSYEQYF. The CDR3 region has the DNA TGCAGTGCTAGGGGAGAGGAGTCCCTCTCCTACGAGCAGTACTTC.

This clonotype appeared many times. The rearrangement uses TRBV5-5 and TRBJ2-5, with 7 positions matching TRBD1. Germline CDR1 and CDR2: SGHKS and YYEKEE (reference sequence). The CDR3 spans 13 residues. Unmatched junction bases numbered 5, after V lost 7 bases and J lost 2 bases. In nucleotides, the CDR3 is TGTGCCAGCCTCGGGACAGCGCAAGAGACCCAGTACTTC. This gives the protein CASLGTAQETQYF.

The chain combines TRBV29-1 with TRBJ2-1; no clear D. V gave up 1 base and J gave up 5 bases, with 9 bases separating them. Germline assignment: CDR1 SQVTM and CDR2 ANQGSEA. The CDR3 is 13 residues long. The CDR3 nucleotides are TGCAGCGTTGAAGGGACCCTAAACAATGAGCAGTTCTTC. Encoded protein: CSVEGTLNNEQFF.

This chain uses TRBV29-1 with TRBJ1-3, with a weak D call TRBD1 (5 bases). Looked up from germline, CDR1 is SQVTM and CDR2 is ANQGSEA. V lost 6 bases, J lost 1 base, and 10 bases lay in between. The CDR3 is 13 amino acids. The CDR3 DNA sequence: TGCAGCGTAGCAGGGATTTCTGGAAACACCATATATTTT. This translates into CSVAGISGNTIYF.

This clonotype appeared many times. DNA of the CDR3: TGCAGTGCTAGACTACCGGGACTCAAGGACGGTGAGCAGTTCTTC. It specifies CSARLPGLKDGEQFF. The rearrangement links TRBV20-1 to TRBJ2-1; TRBD2 might be the D (6 bases). The CDR3 has 15 residues. The germline V gene has CDR1 DFQATT and CDR2 SNEGSKA (reference sequence). V lost 2 bases, J lost 9 bases, and 20 bases lay in between.

The rearrangement joins TRBV20-1 to TRBJ1-6; D is perhaps TRBD1 (5 bases). Germline CDR1 is DFQATT and CDR2 is SNEGSKA (reference sequence). The V gene lost 3 bases and the J gene lost 7 bases, with 10 bases spanning the gap. The CDR3 is 13 amino acids. The CDR3 is CSASPGMNSPLHF. Here the CDR3 DNA reads TGCAGTGCTAGCCCAGGGATGAATTCACCCCTCCACTTT.

The V and J genes are TRBV20-1 and TRBJ2-7; D is undetermined. CDR1 and CDR2 from the germline V gene are DFQATT and SNEGSKA (reference sequence). Trimming stripped 3 bases from V and 2 bases from J, with 14 bases between. CDR3 size: 14 residues. The CDR3 nucleotides read TGCAGTGCTAGTCTGTCGGGCGGAGCCTACGAGCAGTACTTC. It translates to CSASLSGGAYEQYF.

This clonotype has just a few counts. The chain joins TRBV20-1 to TRBJ1-5; 8 nucleotides agree with TRBD1. CDR3 length equals 14 residues. CDR1 and CDR2 (germline): DFQATT, SNEGSKA (reference sequence). Unmatched junction bases numbered 7, after V lost 0 bases and J lost 9 bases. CDR3 region: CSARDDRGIVPQHF. CDR3 DNA: TGCAGTGCTAGAGATGACAGGGGAATTGTGCCCCAGCATTTT.

The sample holds many counts of this clonotype. The V gene is TRBV4-1, the J gene TRBJ2-1, with a possible D match to TRBD2 (6 bases). V was shortened by 0 bases and J by 1 base, with 7 bases between the two germline ends. Looked up from germline, CDR1 is MGHRA and CDR2 is YSYEKL. The CDR3 contains 15 residues. The DNA for the CDR3 is TGCGCCAGCAGCCAAGACGGGGGATCCTACAATGAGCAGTTCTTC. It codes for CASSQDGGSYNEQFF.

This clonotype was seen ten or more times. The chain links TRBV28 to TRBJ2-1; 8 positions agree with TRBD2. Germline assignment: CDR1 MDHEN and CDR2 SYDVKM. The J segment lost 6 bases and the V segment lost 5 bases, leaving 9 bases of the junction unmatched. The CDR3 runs 15 residues. The CDR3 DNA follows: TGTGCCAGCAGTCCAGGAGCGGGAGACGTCAATGAGCAGTTCTTC. Its protein is CASSPGAGDVNEQFF. Filled out from reference TRBV28 and TRBJ2-1, the complete variable domain reads DVKVTQSSRYLVKRTGEKVFLECVQDMDHENMFWYRQDPGLGLRLIYFSYDVKMKEKGDIPEGYSVSREKKERFSLILESASTNQTSMYLCASSPGAGDVNEQFFGPGTRLTVL.

The rearrangement uses TRBV18 and TRBJ2-5; 7 positions match TRBD2. After removal of 4 bases from V and 7 bases from J, the junction contained 12 bases not matched to a gene. The V gene's germline CDR1 is KGHSH and CDR2 LQKENI. CDR3 size: 15 residues. CDR3 coding DNA: TGTGCCAGCTCACAGTTAGCGGGCCAGGAGGTGACCCAGTACTTC. Its protein is CASSQLAGQEVTQYF.

The chain carries TRBV12-3 or TRBV12-4 and TRBJ2-1; 12 bases map to TRBD1. This CDR3 contains 19 residues. J was trimmed by 6 bases and V by 5 bases; bases with no gene match: 17. CDR3 in amino acids: CASSPGQGAGGRAFNEQFF. The DNA of the CDR3 is TGTGCCAGCAGTCCGGGACAGGGGGCTGGCGGGAGGGCCTTCAATGAGCAGTTCTTC.

The chain employs TRBV20-1 and TRBJ2-1; 7 bases line up with TRBD2. Germline V CDR1 and CDR2: DFQATT, SNEGSKA (reference sequence). CDR3 length equals 13 residues. V lost 5 bases and J lost 3; bases outside the gene matches: 4. CDR3 sequence reads: CSAASSGYNEQFF. Here the CDR3 DNA reads TGCAGTGCTGCGTCTAGCGGCTACAATGAGCAGTTCTTC.

This clonotype was seen ten or more times. The V call is TRBV6-5, the J call TRBJ2-4; D might be TRBD2 (6 bases). This CDR3 is built from 14 residues. The V end lost 0 bases, the J end lost 8 bases, and 11 bases lay between the germline ends. CDR1 MNHEY and CDR2 SVGAGI come from the germline V gene. CDR3: CASSYSAGPDIQYF. CDR3 bases: TGTGCCAGCAGTTACTCCGCGGGGCCCGACATTCAGTACTTC.

This clonotype was observed many times. The CDR3 DNA reads TGCAGCGTTGCTAGGGGGATTAGCGCAGATACGCAGTATTTT. As protein: CSVARGISADTQYF. V usage is TRBV29-1 and J usage is TRBJ2-3, with D maybe TRBD1 (6 bases). Trimming removed 4 bases at V and 4 bases at J, with 15 bases between. Germline V gene data show CDR1 as SQVTM and CDR2 as ANQGSEA. The length of the CDR3 is 14 residues.

Many counts were recorded for this clonotype. The chain employs TRBV12-3 or TRBV12-4 and TRBJ2-1; D gene ambiguous. Between the trimmed V and J ends, which lost 3 bases and 7 bases, there was a span of 13 bases. This CDR3 region has 14 residues. The CDR3 DNA sequence: TGTGCCAGCAGTTTCGTGGGAAGAACGAATGAGCAGTTCTTC. Amino acids: CASSFVGRTNEQFF.

The chain uses TRBV5-6 and TRBJ2-1; the match to TRBD1 covers 7 bases. CDR1 and CDR2 (germline): SGHDT, YYEEEE. V lost 4 bases, J lost 4 bases, and 8 bases stayed unmatched. The length of the CDR3 is 15 residues. CDR3 in amino acids: CASSGADRDYNEQFF. CDR3 DNA sequence: TGTGCCAGCAGCGGAGCTGACAGGGATTACAATGAGCAGTTCTTC.

This clonotype has a count of ten or more. This chain joins TRBV5-6 and TRBJ2-3, with D unclear. The CDR3 sequence is 16 residues long. Germline V gene lookup returns CDR1 SGHDT and CDR2 YYEEEE. Trimming shortened V by 4 bases and J by 0 bases, and 15 bases separated the two germline ends. In DNA, the CDR3 is TGTGCCAGCAGCCGATTGGGTAGTGAGAGCACAGATACGCAGTATTTT. This translates into CASSRLGSESTDTQYF.

This clonotype has ten or more counts. The chain couples TRBV7-2 to TRBJ1-1, with TRBD1 matching over 7 bases. CDR1 is SGHTA, CDR2 FQGNSA, per germline. The CDR3 sequence is 14 residues long. J lost 1 base, V lost 5 bases, and 4 bases had no gene match. CDR3 loop: CASSRRTGNTEAFF. The CDR3 DNA reads TGTGCCAGCAGCAGAAGGACAGGGAACACTGAAGCTTTCTTT. Combining the CDR3 with reference TRBV7-2 and TRBJ1-1 gives the whole variable domain GAGVSQSPSNKVTEKGKDVELRCDPISGHTALYWYRQSLGQGLEFLIYFQGNSAPDKSGLPSDRFSAERTGGSVSTLTIQRTQQEDSAVYLCASSRRTGNTEAFFGQGTRLTVV.

The table lists this clonotype with many counts. This chain links TRBV5-6 with TRBJ1-2; D gene ambiguous. The CDR3 has 13 residues. The germline V gene encodes CDR1 SGHDT and CDR2 YYEEEE. V was trimmed by 4 bases and J by 6 bases, leaving 13 bases between them. The CDR3 DNA reads TGTGCCAGCAGCGCGCCTAAAAAGCATGGCTACACCTTC. It is translated as CASSAPKKHGYTF.

This clonotype was detected many times. The J gene is TRBJ2-5, the V gene TRBV5-5; D uncertain. Germline-derived CDR1 and CDR2 are SGHKS and YYEKEE (reference sequence). The CDR3 contains 14 residues. V lost 0 bases to trimming and J lost 1 base, with 7 bases between them. In nucleotides, the CDR3 is TGTGCCAGCAGCTTGGCCGGCAGCCAAGAGACCCAGTACTTC. This gives the protein CASSLAGSQETQYF.

This clonotype was found many times. The rearrangement links TRBV12-3 or TRBV12-4 to TRBJ2-1, with 7 nucleotides matching TRBD2. This CDR3 is 15 amino acids long. Trimming at V came to 5 bases and at J to 4 bases, leaving 8 bases not matched to a gene. CDR3 protein: CASSGSRERYNEQFF. The DNA for the CDR3 is TGTGCCAGCAGTGGTTCGCGGGAGAGGTACAATGAGCAGTTCTTC.

This clonotype was detected only a few times. V gene TRBV7-8 combines with J gene TRBJ2-6; a possible D gene is TRBD1 (7 bases). V lost 1 base to trimming and J lost 2 bases, with 12 bases between them. CDR3 length: 17 residues. Per germline, CDR1 SGHVS and CDR2 FQNEAQ. The CDR3, as DNA: TGTGCCAGCAGCTTAGTTGGCAGGGGGGCTGGGGCCAACGTCCTGACTTTC. As protein: CASSLVGRGAGANVLTF. The entire variable domain, with the rest obtained from reference TRBV7-8 and TRBJ2-6, is as follows: GAGVSQSPRYKVAKRGQDVALRCDPISGHVSLFWYQQALGQGPEFLTYFQNEAQLDKSGLPSDRFFAERPEGSVSTLKIQRTQQEDSAVYLCASSLVGRGAGANVLTFGAGSRLTVL.

This clonotype appeared many times. J is TRBJ1-2 and V is TRBV2; TRBD1 matches at 7 bases. The trim removed 1 base at V and 7 bases at J, leaving 15 bases unmatched. The CDR3 has 17 residues. Germline lookup yields CDR1 SNHLY and CDR2 FYNNEI. CDR3 coding DNA: TGTGCCAGCAGTGAAGGTCTGGGCAATAGGGGGCCTTTTGGCTACACCTTC. This codes for CASSEGLGNRGPFGYTF.

This clonotype has just a few counts. J is TRBJ2-6 and V is TRBV29-1, with 7 bases matching TRBD1. CDR1 is SQVTM, CDR2 ANQGSEA, per germline. V lost 5 bases to trimming and J lost 0 bases; unmatched junction nucleotides: 7. The CDR3 totals 16 residues. DNA of the CDR3: TGCAGCGTTCGGGACAGCCTCAGCTCTGGGGCCAACGTCCTGACTTTC. Translating it yields CSVRDSLSSGANVLTF.

This clonotype has a count of ten or more. The rearrangement uses TRBV4-2 and TRBJ2-1; a weak D match, TRBD2 (5 bases). This CDR3 is 16 amino acids long. Trimming left V 0 bases short and J 4 bases short, with 13 bases between. Per the germline V gene, CDR1 is LGHNA and CDR2 is YNFKEQ. The CDR3 loop is CASSQDLASRYNEQFF. CDR3 nucleotides: TGTGCCAGCAGCCAAGATTTAGCGAGTCGGTACAATGAGCAGTTCTTC.

Ten or more counts support this clonotype. The chain links TRBV4-1 to TRBJ1-3, with 8 bases identical to TRBD1. This CDR3 is built from 13 residues. With 4 bases clipped from V and 10 bases from J, the junction kept 6 bases outside the gene matches. Germline V gene lookup returns CDR1 MGHRA and CDR2 YSYEKL. The CDR3 sequence is CASSPTGAPTIYF. The CDR3 nucleotides are TGCGCCAGCAGCCCGACAGGGGCCCCGACCATATATTTT.

This clonotype was seen at least ten times. The rearrangement joins TRBV6-5 to TRBJ1-1; no clear D. With 6 bases removed from V and 3 bases from J, the gap between germline ends came to 8 bases. The CDR3 loop spans 12 amino acids. Germline lookup yields CDR1 MNHEY and CDR2 SVGAGI. The CDR3 sequence is CASSRADTEAFF. DNA of the CDR3: TGTGCCAGCAGCCGGGCGGACACTGAAGCTTTCTTT.

This clonotype was counted between two and nine times. This sequence joins TRBV12-3 or TRBV12-4 and TRBJ1-1; unclear D gene. This CDR3 comprises 15 residues. V was shortened by 6 bases and J by 4 bases, with 18 bases between the two germline ends. CDR3 region: CASSRGTFSVTEAFF. CDR3 bases: TGTGCCAGCAGCCGGGGAACCTTTTCTGTCACTGAAGCTTTCTTT.